This T cell receptor (beta chain) was observed in a study of early T cells in non-severe SARS-CoV-2 infection. Individual cDNA molecules received unique molecular identifiers during library preparation. TCRdb re-called the 5' RACE reads through MiXCR, storing one row per CDR3 protein. The sample lists around 82,000 distinct CDR3 sequences, about 12% occurring once. In its sample, this clonotype was seen a few times. Its antigen is currently unknown. Study-wide results and limits: The matching step, a VDJdb search, favored anti-spike CD8 responses and missed private and CD4 specificities.

Trimming removed 4 bases from V and 1 base from J, with 7 bases in between. The germline V gene encodes CDR1 SQVTM and CDR2 ANQGSEA. The CDR3 is made up of 12 amino acids. The specimen was whole blood. The rearrangement joins TRBV29-1 to TRBJ1-1, with D hard to call. This clonotype was sampled from an adult who was a healthcare worker with PCR-confirmed SARS-CoV-2 infection or an uninfected control (not recorded which). In nucleotides, the CDR3 is TGCAGCGTTGCCCGACCGAACACTGAAGCTTTCTTT. It is translated as CSVARPNTEAFF.